This TCR beta chain originates from a study of vaccination and CD4 T cells after COVID-19. The ends were cut back, 4 bases at V and 4 bases at J, with 11 bases in the middle. Germline V CDR1 and CDR2: MNHEY, SVGAGI. The length of the CDR3 is 14 residues. Treatment reported: roughly 10-day PBMC culture with coronavirus spike peptide pools or control peptides (ViraFEST assay). Before the COVID-19 pandemic (2011-2018), CD4+ T cells were obtained from the unexposed donor. The Oncomine TCR Beta short-read assay was applied to DNA of cultured CD4+ T cells. After culture, CD4+ T cells served as the source for genomic DNA extraction. TCRdb used MiXCR to reprocess the PCR reads, holding one entry per CDR3 protein. This sample has approximately 9,000 distinct CDR3 sequences, with around a third found just once. This clonotype was detected only a few times. Its antigen is unidentified.

This chain uses TRBV6-5 with TRBJ1-5; D not resolved. Sequenced: CD4+ T cells from blood, cultured in vitro. The origin of this receptor is a human donor in good health. CDR3 loop: CASSSRRSNQPQHF. The CDR3 bases are TGTGCCAGCAGTTCAAGGCGATCGAATCAGCCCCAGCATTTT.